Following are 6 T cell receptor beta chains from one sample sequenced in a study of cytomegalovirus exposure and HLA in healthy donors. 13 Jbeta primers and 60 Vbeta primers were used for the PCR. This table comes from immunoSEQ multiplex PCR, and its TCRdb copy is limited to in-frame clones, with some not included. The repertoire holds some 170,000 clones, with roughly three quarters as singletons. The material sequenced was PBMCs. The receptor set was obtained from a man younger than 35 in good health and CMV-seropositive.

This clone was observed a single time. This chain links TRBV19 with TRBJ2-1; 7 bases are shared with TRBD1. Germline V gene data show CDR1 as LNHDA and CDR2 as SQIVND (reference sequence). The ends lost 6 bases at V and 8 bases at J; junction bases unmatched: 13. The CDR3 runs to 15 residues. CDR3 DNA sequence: TGTGCCAGTAGATCAGACAGGGCAGTACTCTATGAGCAGTTCTTC. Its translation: CASRSDRAVLYEQFF.

CDR3 region: CASSSNKPGGGSAFF. CDR3 DNA: TGCGCCAGCTCTTCCAATAAACCAGGGGGCGGATCAGCTTTCTTT. The J gene is TRBJ1-1, the V gene TRBV10-1, with 8 bases matching TRBD1. Germline V gives CDR1 WNHNN, CDR2 SYGVQD (reference sequence). Trimming removed 8 bases from V and 10 bases from J; junction bases left unmatched: 18. The CDR3 has 15 amino acids.

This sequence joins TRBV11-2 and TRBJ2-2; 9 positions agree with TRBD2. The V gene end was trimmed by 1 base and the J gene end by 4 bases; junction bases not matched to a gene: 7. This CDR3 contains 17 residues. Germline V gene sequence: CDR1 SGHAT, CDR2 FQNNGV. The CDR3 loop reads CASSLGLRGRVTGELFF. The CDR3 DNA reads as TGTGCCAGCAGCTTAGGTTTGCGCGGGAGGGTCACCGGGGAGCTGTTTTTT.

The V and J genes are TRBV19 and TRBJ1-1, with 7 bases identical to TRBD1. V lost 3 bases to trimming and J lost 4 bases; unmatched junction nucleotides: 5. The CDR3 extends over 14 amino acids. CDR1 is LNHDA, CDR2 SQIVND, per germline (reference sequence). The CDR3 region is CASSMRGLGTEAFF. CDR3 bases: TGTGCCAGTAGTATGAGGGGGCTAGGCACTGAAGCTTTCTTT. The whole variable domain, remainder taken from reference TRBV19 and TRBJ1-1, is DGGITQSPKYLFRKEGQNVTLSCEQNLNHDAMYWYRQDPGQGLRLIYYSQIVNDFQKGDIAEGYSVSREKKESFPLTVTSAQKNPTAFYLCASSMRGLGTEAFFGQGTRLTVV.

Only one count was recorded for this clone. DNA of the CDR3: TGTGCCAGCAGCCAAGTACAGGGGAGTGAGCAGTTCTTC. This codes for CASSQVQGSEQFF. V and J are TRBV14 and TRBJ2-1; 7 nucleotides align to TRBD1. The CDR3 contains 13 residues. Germline V lookup: CDR1 SGHDN, CDR2 FVKESK. V gave up 1 base and J gave up 9 bases; unmatched junction bases: 3. Full variable domain (missing parts from reference TRBV14 and TRBJ2-1): EAGVTQFPSHSVIEKGQTVTLRCDPISGHDNLYWYRRVMGKEIKFLLHFVKESKQDESGMPNNRFLAERTGGTYSTLKVQPAELEDSGVYFCASSQVQGSEQFFGPGTRLTVL.

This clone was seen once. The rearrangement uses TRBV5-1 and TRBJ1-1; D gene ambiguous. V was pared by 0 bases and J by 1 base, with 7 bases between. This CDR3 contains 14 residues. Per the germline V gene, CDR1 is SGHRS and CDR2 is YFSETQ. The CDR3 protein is CASSLDSTNTEAFF. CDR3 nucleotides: TGCGCCAGCAGCTTGGACAGTACGAACACTGAAGCTTTCTTT.